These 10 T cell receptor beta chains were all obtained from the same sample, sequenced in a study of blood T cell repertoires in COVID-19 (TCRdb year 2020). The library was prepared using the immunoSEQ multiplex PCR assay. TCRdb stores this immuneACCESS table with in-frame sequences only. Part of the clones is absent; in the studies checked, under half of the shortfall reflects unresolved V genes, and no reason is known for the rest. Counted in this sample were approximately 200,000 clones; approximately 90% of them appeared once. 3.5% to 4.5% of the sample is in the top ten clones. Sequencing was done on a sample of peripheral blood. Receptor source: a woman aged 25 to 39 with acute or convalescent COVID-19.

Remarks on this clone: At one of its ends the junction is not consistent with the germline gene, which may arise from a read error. The CDR3, as DNA: TGTGCCAGCAGCAAACAATCGGACACCACGTTT. Protein: CASSKQSDTTF. The gene calls are TRBV7-9 and TRBJ1-1, with D possibly being TRBD1 (5 bases). This CDR3 region has 11 residues. The germline V gene encodes CDR1 SEHNR and CDR2 FQNEAQ (reference sequence).

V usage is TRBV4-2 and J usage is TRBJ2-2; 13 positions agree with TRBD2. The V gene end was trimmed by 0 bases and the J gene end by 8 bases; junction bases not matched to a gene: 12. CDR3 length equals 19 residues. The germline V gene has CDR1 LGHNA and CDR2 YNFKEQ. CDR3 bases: TGTGCCAGCAGCCAAGACCCAACCATTGGGACTAGCGGGAATGGGGAGCTGTTTTTT. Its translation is CASSQDPTIGTSGNGELFF.

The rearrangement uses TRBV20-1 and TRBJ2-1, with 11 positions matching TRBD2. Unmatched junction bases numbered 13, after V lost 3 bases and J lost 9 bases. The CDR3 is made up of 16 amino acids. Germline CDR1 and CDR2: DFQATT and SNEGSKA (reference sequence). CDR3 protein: CSASGSSSGRSGEQFF. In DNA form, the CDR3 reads TGCAGTGCTAGTGGGTCCTCTAGCGGGAGGTCAGGTGAGCAGTTCTTC.

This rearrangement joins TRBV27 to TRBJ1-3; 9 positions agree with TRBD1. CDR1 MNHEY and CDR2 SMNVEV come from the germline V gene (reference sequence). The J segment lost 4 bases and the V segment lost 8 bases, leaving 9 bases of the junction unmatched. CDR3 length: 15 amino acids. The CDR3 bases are TGTGCCAGCCGGGGGTCCGGGACAGGGGGAAACACCATATATTTT. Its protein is CASRGSGTGGNTIYF.

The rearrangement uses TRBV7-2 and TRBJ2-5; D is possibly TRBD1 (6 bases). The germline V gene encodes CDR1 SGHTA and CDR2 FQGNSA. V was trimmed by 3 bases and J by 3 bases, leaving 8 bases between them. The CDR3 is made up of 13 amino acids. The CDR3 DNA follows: TGTGCCAGCAGCTTTAGGACAGAAGAGACCCAGTACTTC. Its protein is CASSFRTEETQYF.

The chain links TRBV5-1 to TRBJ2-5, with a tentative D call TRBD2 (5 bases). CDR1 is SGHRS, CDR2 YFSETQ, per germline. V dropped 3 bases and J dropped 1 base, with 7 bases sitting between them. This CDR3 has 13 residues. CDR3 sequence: CASSSEAQETQYF. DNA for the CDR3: TGCGCCAGCAGCTCGGAGGCCCAAGAGACCCAGTACTTC.

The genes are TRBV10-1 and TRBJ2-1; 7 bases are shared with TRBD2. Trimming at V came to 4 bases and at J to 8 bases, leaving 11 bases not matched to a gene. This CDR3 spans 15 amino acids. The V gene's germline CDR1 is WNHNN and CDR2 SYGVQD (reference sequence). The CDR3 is CASSVSGGSLYEQFF. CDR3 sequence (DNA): TGCGCCAGCAGTGTGAGTGGCGGGAGTTTATATGAGCAGTTCTTC.

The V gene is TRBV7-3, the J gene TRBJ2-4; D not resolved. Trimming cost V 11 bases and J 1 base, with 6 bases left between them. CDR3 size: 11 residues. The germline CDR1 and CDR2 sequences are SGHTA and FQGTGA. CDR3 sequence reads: CAFRAKNIQYF. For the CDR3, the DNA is TGTGCCTTCAGGGCCAAAAACATTCAGTACTTC.

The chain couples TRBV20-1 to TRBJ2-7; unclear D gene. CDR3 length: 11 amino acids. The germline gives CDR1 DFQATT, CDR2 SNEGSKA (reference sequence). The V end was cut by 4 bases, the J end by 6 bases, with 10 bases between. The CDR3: CSATLVTEQYF. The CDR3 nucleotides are TGCAGTGCTACTCTAGTAACCGAGCAGTACTTC.

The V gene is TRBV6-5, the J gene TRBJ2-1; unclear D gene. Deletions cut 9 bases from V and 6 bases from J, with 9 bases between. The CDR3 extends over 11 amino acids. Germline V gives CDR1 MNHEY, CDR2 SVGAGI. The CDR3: CASKIPNEQFF. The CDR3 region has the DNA TGTGCCAGTAAAATTCCCAATGAGCAGTTCTTC.